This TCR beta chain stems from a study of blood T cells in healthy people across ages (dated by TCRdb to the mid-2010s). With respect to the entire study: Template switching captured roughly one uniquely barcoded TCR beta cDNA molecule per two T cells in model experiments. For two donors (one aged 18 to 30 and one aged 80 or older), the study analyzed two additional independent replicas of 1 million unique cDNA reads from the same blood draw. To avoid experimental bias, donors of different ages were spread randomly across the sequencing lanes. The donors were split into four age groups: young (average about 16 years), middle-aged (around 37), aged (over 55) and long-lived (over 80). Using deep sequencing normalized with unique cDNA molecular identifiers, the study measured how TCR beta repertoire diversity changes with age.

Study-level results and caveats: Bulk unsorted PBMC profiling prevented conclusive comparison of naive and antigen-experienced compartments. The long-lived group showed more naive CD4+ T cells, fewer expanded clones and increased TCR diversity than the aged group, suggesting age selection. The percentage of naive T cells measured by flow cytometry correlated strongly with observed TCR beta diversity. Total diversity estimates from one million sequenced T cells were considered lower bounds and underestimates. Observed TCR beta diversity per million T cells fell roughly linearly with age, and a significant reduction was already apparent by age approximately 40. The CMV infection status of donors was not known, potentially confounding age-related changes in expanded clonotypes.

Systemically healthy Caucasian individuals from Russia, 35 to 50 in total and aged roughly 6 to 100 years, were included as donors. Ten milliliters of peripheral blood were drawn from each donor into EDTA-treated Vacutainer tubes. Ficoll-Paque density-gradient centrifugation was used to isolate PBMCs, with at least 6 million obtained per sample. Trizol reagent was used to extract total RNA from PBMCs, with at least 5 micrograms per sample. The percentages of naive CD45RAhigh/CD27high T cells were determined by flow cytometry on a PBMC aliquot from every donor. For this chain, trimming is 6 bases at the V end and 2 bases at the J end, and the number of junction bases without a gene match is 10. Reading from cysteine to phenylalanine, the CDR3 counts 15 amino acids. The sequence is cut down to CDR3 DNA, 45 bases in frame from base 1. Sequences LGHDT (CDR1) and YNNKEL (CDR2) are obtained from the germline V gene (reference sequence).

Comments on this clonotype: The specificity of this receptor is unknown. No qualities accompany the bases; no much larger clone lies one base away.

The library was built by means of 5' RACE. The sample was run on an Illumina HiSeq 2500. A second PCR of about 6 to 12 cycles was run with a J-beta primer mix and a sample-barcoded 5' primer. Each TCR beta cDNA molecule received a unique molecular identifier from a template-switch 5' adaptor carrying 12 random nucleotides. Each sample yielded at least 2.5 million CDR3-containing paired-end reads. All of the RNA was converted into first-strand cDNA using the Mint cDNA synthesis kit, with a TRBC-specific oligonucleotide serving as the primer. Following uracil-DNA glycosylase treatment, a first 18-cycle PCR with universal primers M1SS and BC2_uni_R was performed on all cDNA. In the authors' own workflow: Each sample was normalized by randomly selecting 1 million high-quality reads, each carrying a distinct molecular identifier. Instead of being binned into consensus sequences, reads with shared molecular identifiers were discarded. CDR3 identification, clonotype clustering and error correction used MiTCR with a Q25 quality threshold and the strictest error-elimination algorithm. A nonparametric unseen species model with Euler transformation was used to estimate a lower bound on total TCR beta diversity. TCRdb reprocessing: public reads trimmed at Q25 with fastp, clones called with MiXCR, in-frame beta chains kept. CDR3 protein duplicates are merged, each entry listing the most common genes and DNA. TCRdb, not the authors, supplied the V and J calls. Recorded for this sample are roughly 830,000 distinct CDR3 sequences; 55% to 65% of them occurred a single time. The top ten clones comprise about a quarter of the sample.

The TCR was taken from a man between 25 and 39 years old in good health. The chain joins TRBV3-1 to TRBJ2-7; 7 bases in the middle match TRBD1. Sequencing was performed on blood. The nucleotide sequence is TGTGCCAGCAGTCCCACCGACAGGGACACCTACGAGCAGTACTTC. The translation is CASSPTDRDTYEQYF.